Sequencing of this TCR beta chain was carried out in a study of T cells after yellow fever vaccination. Overall study findings and caveats: Reappearing after the booster were most of the clones from primary vaccination (around 95% CD4, 85% to 90% CD8).

Losses at the gene ends were 0 bases for V and 4 bases for J; bases not matched to a gene: 3. The CDR3 is made up of 16 amino acids. Germline V CDR1 and CDR2: SGHDT, YYEEEE. TCRdb re-called the 5' RACE reads through MiXCR, storing one row per CDR3 protein. The data hold about 510,000 distinct CDR3 sequences, with 21% observed a single time. Notes on this clonotype: Antigen: not known.

This specimen consisted of PBMCs, obtained 21 days after the first yellow fever vaccination. The chain recombines TRBV5-6 with TRBJ2-2, with 10 nucleotides matching TRBD2. The sequence was obtained from a young man who received the YFV17D yellow fever vaccine. CDR3 DNA sequence: TGTGCCAGCAGCTTGGCGGCTAGCGGGGGCACCGGGGAGCTGTTTTTT. Translating gives CASSLAASGGTGELFF.